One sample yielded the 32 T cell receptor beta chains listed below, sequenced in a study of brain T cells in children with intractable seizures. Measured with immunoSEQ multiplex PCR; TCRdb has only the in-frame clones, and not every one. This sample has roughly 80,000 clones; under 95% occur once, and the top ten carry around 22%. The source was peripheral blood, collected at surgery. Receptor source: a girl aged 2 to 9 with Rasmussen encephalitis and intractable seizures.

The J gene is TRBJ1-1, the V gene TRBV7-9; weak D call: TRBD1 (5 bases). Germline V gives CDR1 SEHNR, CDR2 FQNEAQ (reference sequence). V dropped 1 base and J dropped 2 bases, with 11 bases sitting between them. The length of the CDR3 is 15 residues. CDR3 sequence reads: CASSLEGTLNTEAFF. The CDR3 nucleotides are TGTGCCAGCAGCTTAGAGGGGACCCTAAACACTGAAGCTTTCTTT.

In DNA form, the CDR3 reads TGTGCCAGTAGTCCCTTTCCGGCTCAGCCCCAGCATTTT. Translated, it gives CASSPFPAQPQHF. The rearrangement joins TRBV19 to TRBJ1-5; D gene ambiguous. This CDR3 is 13 amino acids long. Germline V gives CDR1 LNHDA, CDR2 SQIVND (reference sequence). V was cut by 5 bases and J by 6 bases, with 11 bases left in between.

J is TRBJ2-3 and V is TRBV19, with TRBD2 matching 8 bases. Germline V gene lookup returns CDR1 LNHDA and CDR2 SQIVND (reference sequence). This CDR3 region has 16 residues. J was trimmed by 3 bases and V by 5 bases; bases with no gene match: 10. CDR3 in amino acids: CASSEVGRVLTDTQYF. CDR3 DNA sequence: TGTGCCAGTAGTGAGGTCGGGAGGGTATTGACAGATACGCAGTATTTT.

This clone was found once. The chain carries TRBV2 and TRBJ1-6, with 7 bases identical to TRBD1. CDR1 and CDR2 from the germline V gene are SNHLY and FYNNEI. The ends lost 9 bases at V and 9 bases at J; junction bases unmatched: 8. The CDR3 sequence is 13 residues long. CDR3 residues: CASERQGLSPLHF. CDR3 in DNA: TGTGCCAGTGAAAGACAGGGTCTTTCACCCCTCCACTTT.

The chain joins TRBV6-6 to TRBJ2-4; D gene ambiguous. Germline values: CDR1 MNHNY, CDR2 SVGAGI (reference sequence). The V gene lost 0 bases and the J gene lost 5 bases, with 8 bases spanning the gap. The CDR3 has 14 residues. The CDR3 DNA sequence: TGTGCCAGCAGTTACTCGATGGTCCAAAACATTCAGTACTTC. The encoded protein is CASSYSMVQNIQYF.

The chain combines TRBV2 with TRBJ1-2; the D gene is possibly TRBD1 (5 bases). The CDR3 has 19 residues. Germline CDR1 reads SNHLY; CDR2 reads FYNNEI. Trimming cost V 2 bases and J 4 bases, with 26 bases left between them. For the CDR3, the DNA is TGTGCCAGCAGTGAATTTGGATTGGGCAGGGAATCGATAAGCTATGGCTACACCTTC. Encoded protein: CASSEFGLGRESISYGYTF.

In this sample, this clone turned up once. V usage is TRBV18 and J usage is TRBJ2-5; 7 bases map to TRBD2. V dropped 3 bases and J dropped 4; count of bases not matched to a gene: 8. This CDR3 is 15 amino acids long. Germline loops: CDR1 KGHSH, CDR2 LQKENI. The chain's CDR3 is CASSPGRERRETQYF. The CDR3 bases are TGTGCCAGCTCACCGGGGCGGGAGCGGAGAGAGACCCAGTACTTC.

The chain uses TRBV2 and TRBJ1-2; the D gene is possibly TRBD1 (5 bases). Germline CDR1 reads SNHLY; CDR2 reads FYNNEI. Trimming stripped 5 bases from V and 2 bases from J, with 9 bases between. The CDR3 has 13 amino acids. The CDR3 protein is CASSSGTNYGYTF. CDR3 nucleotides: TGTGCCAGCAGTTCAGGGACGAACTATGGCTACACCTTC.

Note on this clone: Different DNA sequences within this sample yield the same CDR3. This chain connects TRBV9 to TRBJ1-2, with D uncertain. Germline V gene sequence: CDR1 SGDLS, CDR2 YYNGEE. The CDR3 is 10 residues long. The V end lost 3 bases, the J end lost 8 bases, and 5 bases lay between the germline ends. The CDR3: CASSGSGYTF. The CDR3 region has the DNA TGTGCCAGCAGCGGTAGCGGCTACACCTTC.

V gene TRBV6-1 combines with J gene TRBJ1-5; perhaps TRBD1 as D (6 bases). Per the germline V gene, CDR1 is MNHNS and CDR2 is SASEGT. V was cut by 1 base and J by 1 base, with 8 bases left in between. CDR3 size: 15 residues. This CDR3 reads CASSEDQGSNQPQHF. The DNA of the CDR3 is TGTGCCAGCAGTGAAGATCAGGGGAGCAATCAGCCCCAGCATTTT.

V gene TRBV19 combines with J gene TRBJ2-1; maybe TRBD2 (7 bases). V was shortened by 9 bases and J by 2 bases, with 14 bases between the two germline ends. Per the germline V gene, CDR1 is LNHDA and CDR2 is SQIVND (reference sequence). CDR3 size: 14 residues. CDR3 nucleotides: TGTGCCAGCGGGGGGCCCAGGACCTACAATGAGCAGTTCTTC. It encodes CASGGPRTYNEQFF.

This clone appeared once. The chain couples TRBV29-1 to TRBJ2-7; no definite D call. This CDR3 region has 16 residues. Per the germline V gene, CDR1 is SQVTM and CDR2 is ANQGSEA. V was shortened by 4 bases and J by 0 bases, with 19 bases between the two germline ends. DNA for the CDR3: TGCAGCGTTGGGGAATATTATAGACCCCACTCCTACGAGCAGTACTTC. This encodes CSVGEYYRPHSYEQYF.

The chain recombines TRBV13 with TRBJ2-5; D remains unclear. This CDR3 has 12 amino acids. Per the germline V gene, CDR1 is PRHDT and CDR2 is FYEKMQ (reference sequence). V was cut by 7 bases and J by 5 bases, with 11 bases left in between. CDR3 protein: CASTSVGETQYF. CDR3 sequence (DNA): TGTGCCAGCACCTCCGTGGGTGAGACCCAGTACTTC.

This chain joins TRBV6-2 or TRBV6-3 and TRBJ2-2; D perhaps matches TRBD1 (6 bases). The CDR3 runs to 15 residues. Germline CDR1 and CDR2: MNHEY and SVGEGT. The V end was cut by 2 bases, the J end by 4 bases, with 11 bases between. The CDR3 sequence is CASSYLDRLTGELFF. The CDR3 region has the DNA TGTGCCAGCAGTTACCTCGACAGGCTCACCGGGGAGCTGTTTTTT.

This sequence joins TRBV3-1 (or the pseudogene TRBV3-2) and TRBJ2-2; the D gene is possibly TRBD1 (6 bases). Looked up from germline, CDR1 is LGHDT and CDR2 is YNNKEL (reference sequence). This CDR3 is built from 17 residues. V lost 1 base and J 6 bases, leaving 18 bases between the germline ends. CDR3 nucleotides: TGTGCCAGCAGCCAAGGGCCCCGTACAGGGATCCCCGGGGAGCTGTTTTTT. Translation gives CASSQGPRTGIPGELFF.

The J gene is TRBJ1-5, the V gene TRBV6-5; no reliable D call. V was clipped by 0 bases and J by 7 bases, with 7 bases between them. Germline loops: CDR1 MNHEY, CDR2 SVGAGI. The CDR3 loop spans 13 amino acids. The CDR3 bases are TGTGCCAGCAGTTACTCGATAGAACAGCCCCAGCATTTT. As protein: CASSYSIEQPQHF.

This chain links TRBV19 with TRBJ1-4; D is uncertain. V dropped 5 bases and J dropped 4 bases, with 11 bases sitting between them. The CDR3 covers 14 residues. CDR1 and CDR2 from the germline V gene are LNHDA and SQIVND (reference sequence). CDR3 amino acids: CASSPGYLNEKLFF. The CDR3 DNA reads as TGTGCCAGTAGTCCGGGATACCTTAATGAAAAACTGTTTTTT.

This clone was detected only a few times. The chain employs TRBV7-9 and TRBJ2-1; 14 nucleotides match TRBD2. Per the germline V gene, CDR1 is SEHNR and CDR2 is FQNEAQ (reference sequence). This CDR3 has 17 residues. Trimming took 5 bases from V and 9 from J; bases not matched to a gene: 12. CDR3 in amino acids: CASSPQRLAGGPSEQFF. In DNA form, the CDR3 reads TGTGCCAGCAGCCCCCAGCGACTAGCGGGAGGGCCGAGTGAGCAGTTCTTC.

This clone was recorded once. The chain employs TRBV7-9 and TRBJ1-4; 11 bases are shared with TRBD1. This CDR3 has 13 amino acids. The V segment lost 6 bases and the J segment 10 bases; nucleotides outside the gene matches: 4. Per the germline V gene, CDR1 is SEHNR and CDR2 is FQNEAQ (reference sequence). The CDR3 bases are TGTGCCAGCAGGTCCGGGACAGGGGGAAAACTGTTTTTT. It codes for CASRSGTGGKLFF.

CDR3 in DNA: TGTGCCAGCTGTCCGAGCGGTGGGGGGGATACGCAGTATTTT. Its translation: CASCPSGGGDTQYF. J is TRBJ2-3 and V is TRBV6-5, with D possibly matching TRBD2 (6 bases). The V and J ends lost 8 bases and 6 bases respectively, with 18 bases between them. Germline assignment: CDR1 MNHEY and CDR2 SVGAGI. The CDR3 is 14 residues long.

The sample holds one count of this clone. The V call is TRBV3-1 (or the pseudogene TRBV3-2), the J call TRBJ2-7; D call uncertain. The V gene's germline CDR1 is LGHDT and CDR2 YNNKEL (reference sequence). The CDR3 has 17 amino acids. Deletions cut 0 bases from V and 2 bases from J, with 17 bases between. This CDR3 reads CASSQDTELSFPYEQYF. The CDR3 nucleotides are TGTGCCAGCAGCCAAGATACGGAGCTTAGTTTCCCCTACGAGCAGTACTTC.

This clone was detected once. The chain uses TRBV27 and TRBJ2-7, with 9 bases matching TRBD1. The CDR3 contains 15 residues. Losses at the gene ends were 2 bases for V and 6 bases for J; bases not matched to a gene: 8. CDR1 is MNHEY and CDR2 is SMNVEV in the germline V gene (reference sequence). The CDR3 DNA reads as TGTGCCAGCAGTTTAGAAGGGACAGGGATATCCGAGCAGTACTTC. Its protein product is CASSLEGTGISEQYF.

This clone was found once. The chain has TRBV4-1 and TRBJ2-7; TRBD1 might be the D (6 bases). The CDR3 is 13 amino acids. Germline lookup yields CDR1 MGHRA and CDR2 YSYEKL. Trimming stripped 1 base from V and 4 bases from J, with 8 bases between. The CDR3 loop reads CASSQAGTYEQYF. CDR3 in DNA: TGCGCCAGCAGCCAAGCAGGGACATACGAGCAGTACTTC.

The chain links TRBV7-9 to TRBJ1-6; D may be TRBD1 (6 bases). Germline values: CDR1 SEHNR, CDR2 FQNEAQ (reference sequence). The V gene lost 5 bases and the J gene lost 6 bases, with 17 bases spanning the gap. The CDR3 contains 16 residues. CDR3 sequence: CASSLSLGTPNSPLHF. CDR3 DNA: TGTGCCAGCAGCCTCTCGTTGGGGACACCTAATTCACCCCTCCACTTT.

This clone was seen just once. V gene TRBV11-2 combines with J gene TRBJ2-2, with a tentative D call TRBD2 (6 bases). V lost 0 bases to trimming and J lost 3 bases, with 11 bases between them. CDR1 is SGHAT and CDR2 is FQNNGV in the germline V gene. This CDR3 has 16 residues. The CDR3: CASSLDRGVHTGELFF. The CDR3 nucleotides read TGTGCCAGCAGCTTAGATCGCGGGGTGCACACCGGGGAGCTGTTTTTT.

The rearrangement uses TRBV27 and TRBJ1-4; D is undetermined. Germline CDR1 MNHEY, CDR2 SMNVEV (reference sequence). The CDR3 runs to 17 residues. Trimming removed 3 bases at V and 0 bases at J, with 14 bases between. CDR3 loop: CASSLTSNRATNEKLFF. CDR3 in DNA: TGTGCCAGCAGTTTGACCTCGAACAGAGCAACTAATGAAAAACTGTTTTTT.

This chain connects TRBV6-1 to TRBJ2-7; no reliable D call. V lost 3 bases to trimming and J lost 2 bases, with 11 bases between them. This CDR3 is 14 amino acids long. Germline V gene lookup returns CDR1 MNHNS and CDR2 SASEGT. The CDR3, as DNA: TGTGCCAGCAGTGAGTTCAAATTTCCCTACGAGCAGTACTTC. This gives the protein CASSEFKFPYEQYF.

The CDR3 reads CASSENRVGTGELFF. As DNA, the CDR3 is TGTGCCAGCAGTGAAAACAGGGTGGGCACCGGGGAGCTGTTTTTT. This chain uses TRBV2 with TRBJ2-2; possibly TRBD1 for D (6 bases). The CDR3 extends over 15 amino acids. V shed 2 bases and J shed 4 bases, with 11 bases lying between them. Looked up from germline, CDR1 is SNHLY and CDR2 is FYNNEI.

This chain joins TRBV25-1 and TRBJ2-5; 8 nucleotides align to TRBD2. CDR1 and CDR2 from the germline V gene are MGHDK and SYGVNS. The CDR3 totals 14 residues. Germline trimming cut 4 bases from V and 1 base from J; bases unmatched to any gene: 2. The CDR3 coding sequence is TGTGCCAGCAGTGTTAGCGGGATCCAAGAGACCCAGTACTTC. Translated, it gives CASSVSGIQETQYF.

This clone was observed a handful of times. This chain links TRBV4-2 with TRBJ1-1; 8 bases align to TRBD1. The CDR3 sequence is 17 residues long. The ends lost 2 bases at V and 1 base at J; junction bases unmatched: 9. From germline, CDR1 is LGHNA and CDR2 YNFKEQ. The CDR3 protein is CASSQSRTGYGNTEAFF. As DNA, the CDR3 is TGTGCCAGCAGCCAATCCCGGACAGGGTATGGGAACACTGAAGCTTTCTTT.

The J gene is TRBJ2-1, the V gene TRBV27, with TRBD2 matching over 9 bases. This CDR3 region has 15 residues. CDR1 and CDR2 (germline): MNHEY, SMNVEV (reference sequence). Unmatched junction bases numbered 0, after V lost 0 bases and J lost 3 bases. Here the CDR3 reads CASSLSAGGYNEQFF. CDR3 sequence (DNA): TGTGCCAGCAGTTTATCAGCGGGGGGCTACAATGAGCAGTTCTTC.

Here the CDR3 reads CASSQGREGNVYEQYF. DNA for the CDR3: TGCGCCAGCAGCCAAGGACGTGAGGGTAACGTCTACGAGCAGTACTTC. The chain carries TRBV4-1 and TRBJ2-7, with a tentative D call TRBD2 (5 bases). CDR1 is MGHRA, CDR2 YSYEKL, per germline. The CDR3 length is 16 residues. V lost 1 base to trimming and J lost 3 bases, with 16 bases between them.